This T cell receptor (beta chain) appears in the sequencing data of a study of blood T cell repertoires in COVID-19. This clone was seen a few times. This CDR3 is built from 15 residues. CDR1 and CDR2 (germline): SGHTA, FQGTGA. V shed 5 bases, J shed 6 bases, and the junction held 7 bases outside the gene matches. Sequencing used immunoSEQ multiplex PCR; TCRdb keeps in-frame clones, though not all of them. Here the sample spans about 270,000 clones, about 84% being singletons. The TCR originated in a woman of 80 years or more with COVID-19, enrolled during active disease. V is TRBV7-3 and J is TRBJ2-1; 10 positions match TRBD2. The source material was peripheral blood. CDR3 nucleotides: TGTGCCAGCAGCGCAAGCGGGGGGGCCTCCAATGAGCAGTTCTTC. Amino acids: CASSASGGASNEQFF.